These 6 T cell receptor beta chains share one sample of origin, sequenced in a study of vaccination effects on CD4 cells after COVID-19. These receptors' antigens are unknown. ViraFEST assay sequencing came after antigen-specific CD4+ T cells were expanded with viral peptide pools. After roughly ten days in culture, the CD4+ T cells were isolated. Their SARS-CoV-2 infection, verified by PCR, occurred between March and December 2020. Libraries were prepared by immunoSEQ multiplex PCR; TCRdb keeps only in-frame clonotypes and omits some of them. Of 30,000 to 40,000 clones in the sample, around 67% were seen once. The source was CD4+ T cells from PBMCs cultured with a peptide pool, collected before COVID-19 vaccination. The source of these receptors is a human donor who had a prior SARS-CoV-2 infection.

The chain links TRBV2 to TRBJ2-3; 7 bases are a match to TRBD2. Germline trimming cut 8 bases from V and 5 bases from J; bases unmatched to any gene: 10. The CDR3 loop spans 14 amino acids. The germline CDR1 and CDR2 sequences are SNHLY and FYNNEI. This CDR3 reads CASRRLASGDTQYF. CDR3 in DNA: TGTGCCAGCCGCAGACTAGCTAGCGGAGATACGCAGTATTTT.

The chain recombines TRBV7-8 with TRBJ2-5, with D perhaps TRBD2 (6 bases). V shed 5 bases and J shed 5 bases, with 18 bases lying between them. Germline V gene sequence: CDR1 SGHVS, CDR2 FQNEAQ. The CDR3 is 15 residues long. CDR3 sequence: CASSTGLTLWETQYF. The CDR3 nucleotides are TGTGCCAGCAGCACGGGACTTACATTATGGGAGACCCAGTACTTC.

The rearrangement joins TRBV7-8 to TRBJ2-7, with D possibly called TRBD1 or TRBD2 (5 bases each). Deletions cut 4 bases from V and 2 bases from J, with 15 bases between. Germline lookup yields CDR1 SGHVS and CDR2 FQNEAQ. There are 15 residues in the CDR3. The CDR3 loop is CASSSPGRRTYEQYF. The CDR3 DNA follows: TGTGCCAGCAGCTCACCGGGACGGCGGACCTACGAGCAGTACTTC.

This clone was counted a single time. The chain combines TRBV11-2 with TRBJ2-5, with D perhaps TRBD1 or TRBD2 (6 bases each). CDR3 length: 16 amino acids. In germline, CDR1 is SGHAT, CDR2 FQNNGV. V shed 1 base and J shed 4 bases, with 16 bases lying between them. This CDR3 reads CASSLGPGASRETQYF. DNA of the CDR3: TGTGCCAGCAGCTTAGGTCCGGGGGCCTCGCGAGAGACCCAGTACTTC.

As DNA, the CDR3 is TGTGCCAGCAGCCCCAGGACAGGGCCTAACTATGGCTACACCTTC. Amino acids: CASSPRTGPNYGYTF. V is TRBV11-2 and J is TRBJ1-2, with TRBD1 identical over 8 bases. V shed 5 bases, J shed 0 bases, and the junction held 5 bases outside the gene matches. The V gene's germline CDR1 is SGHAT and CDR2 FQNNGV. The CDR3 runs to 15 residues.

This chain uses TRBV5-4 with TRBJ1-2; D gene unclear. Trimming pared 4 bases from V and 4 bases from J, leaving 14 bases between. This CDR3 spans 14 amino acids. Germline loops: CDR1 SGHNT, CDR2 YYREEE (reference sequence). CDR3 region: CASSLDSTGYGYTF. The CDR3 DNA reads as TGTGCCAGCAGCCTGGACTCCACCGGCTATGGCTACACCTTC. Filled out from reference TRBV5-4 and TRBJ1-2, the complete variable domain reads ETGVTQSPTHLIKTRGQQVTLRCSSQSGHNTVSWYQQALGQGPQFIFQYYREEENGRGNFPPRFSGLQFPNYSSELNVNALELDDSALYLCASSLDSTGYGYTFGSGTRLTVV.